The clone carrying this TCR beta chain was observed a handful of times. These data belong to a study of blood T cells in healthy people across ages. Primers used in a second PCR of roughly 7 to 12 cycles were a sample-barcoded 5' primer and a J-beta primer mix. One entry per CDR3 protein, called by TCRdb with MiXCR from the 5' RACE reads. Of 750,000 to 950,000 distinct CDR3 sequences in the sample, around 24% were seen once. Germline CDR1 reads WSHSY; CDR2 reads SAAADI. CDR3 size: 12 residues. V shed 7 bases and J shed 10 bases, with 13 bases lying between them. The sample was also linked to a second study, of T cells of mothers and their children.

The V gene is TRBV10-2, the J gene TRBJ1-4; a possible D gene is TRBD1 (5 bases). This sequence originates from a boy between 5 and 17 years old in good health. The source material was blood. For the CDR3, the DNA is TGCGCCAGCAACCCCACAGGTGGAAAACTGTTTTTT. The encoded protein is CASNPTGGKLFF.